The 27 T cell receptor beta chains listed next were all sequenced from one sample in a study of brain T cells in children with intractable seizures. Time point described: blood from clinic visit 5 months post-surgery; TSC patient then seizure free. The table came from immunoSEQ multiplex PCR; TCRdb's copy has only in-frame clones and leaves some out. This repertoire shows about 320,000 clones, 93% found once; its top ten account for 4.5% to 7%. Source: peripheral blood, taken more than 4 months after surgery. These TCRs come from a boy under two years old with tuberous sclerosis and intractable seizures.

CDR3 nucleotides: TGTGCCAGCCACCCGGGCTATAATTCACCCCTCCACTTT. This codes for CASHPGYNSPLHF. The V call is TRBV6-5, the J call TRBJ1-6; D uncertain. The germline V and J ends were trimmed by 8 bases and 3 bases, with 8 bases remaining between them. Per germline, CDR1 MNHEY and CDR2 SVGAGI. The length of the CDR3 is 13 residues.

The chain links TRBV5-1 to TRBJ2-1, with 13 bases aligning to TRBD2. V was clipped by 4 bases and J by 4 bases; unmatched bases: 8. This CDR3 contains 17 residues. Germline V gene data show CDR1 as SGHRS and CDR2 as YFSETQ. CDR3 nucleotide sequence: TGCGCCAGCAGCGCCGGACTAGCGGGAGATAGGTACAATGAGCAGTTCTTC. Translating gives CASSAGLAGDRYNEQFF.

Here the CDR3 DNA reads TGTGCCTGGAGTTCCAGGGCTGAAGCTTTCTTT. The encoded protein is CAWSSRAEAFF. V is TRBV30 and J is TRBJ1-1, with D possibly TRBD1 on 5 matching bases. Germline CDR1 and CDR2: GTSNPN and SVGIG (reference sequence). The CDR3 sequence is 11 residues long. Trimming left V 2 bases short and J 6 bases short, with 7 bases between.

V usage is TRBV6-2 or TRBV6-3 and J usage is TRBJ2-7; D possibly uses TRBD1 or TRBD2 (5 bases each). CDR1 is MNHEY and CDR2 is SVGEGT in the germline V gene. The ends were cut back, 5 bases at V and 6 bases at J, with 20 bases in the middle. This CDR3 spans 15 amino acids. This chain's CDR3 is CASSPIRTLRGEQYF. CDR3 sequence (DNA): TGTGCCAGCAGTCCGATCAGGACGTTGAGGGGCGAGCAGTACTTC.

The sample holds one count of this clone. The chain recombines TRBV5-1 with TRBJ2-5, with TRBD2 matching 8 bases. The CDR3 is 15 residues long. The junction had 3 bases not matched to a gene; V was cut back by 0 bases and J by 2 bases. Germline V CDR1 and CDR2: SGHRS, YFSETQ. The CDR3 reads CASSLGSGTQETQYF. The CDR3 DNA follows: TGCGCCAGCAGCTTGGGTAGCGGGACACAAGAGACCCAGTACTTC.

The chain combines TRBV6-5 with TRBJ1-3; no clear D. Looked up from germline, CDR1 is MNHEY and CDR2 is SVGAGI. CDR3 length: 13 amino acids. V was pared by 2 bases and J by 5 bases, with 7 bases between. CDR3 loop: CASSYSQRNTIYF. The DNA for the CDR3 is TGTGCCAGCAGTTACAGTCAGCGAAACACCATATATTTT.

V and J are TRBV5-4 and TRBJ2-2; D gene uncertain. The V and J ends lost 0 bases and 6 bases respectively, with 3 bases between them. The CDR3 spans 12 residues. CDR1 is SGHNT, CDR2 YYREEE, per germline (reference sequence). The CDR3 DNA follows: TGTGCCAGCAGCTTGGTTGCCGGGGAGCTGTTTTTT. This translates into CASSLVAGELFF.

The chain recombines TRBV2 with TRBJ2-5; 8 bases match TRBD1. Germline CDR1 SNHLY, CDR2 FYNNEI. The CDR3 has 16 amino acids. With V trimmed by 6 bases and J by 2 bases, 11 bases remained unmatched. The CDR3 DNA reads as TGTGCCAGCAGGCCGGACAGGGTATTATCACAAGAGACCCAGTACTTC. Its protein product is CASRPDRVLSQETQYF.

This sequence joins TRBV5-3 and TRBJ1-3; D is unresolved. TRBV5-3 is placed among ORFs of uncertain function. This CDR3 contains 16 residues. V dropped 3 bases and J dropped 0 bases, with 13 bases sitting between them. CDR3 coding DNA: TGTGCCAGAAGCTACCCGCCGACCACCTCTGGAAACACCATATATTTT. It codes for CARSYPPTTSGNTIYF.

The genes are TRBV12-3 or TRBV12-4 and TRBJ2-2; no definite D call. The ends were cut back, 3 bases at V and 4 bases at J, with 3 bases in the middle. This CDR3 is built from 12 residues. CDR3 nucleotide sequence: TGTGCCAGCAGTTTCGGCACCGGGGAGCTGTTTTTT. It specifies CASSFGTGELFF.

The rearrangement joins TRBV7-2 to TRBJ2-3, with a weak D call TRBD2 (5 bases). V was clipped by 5 bases and J by 1 base, with 16 bases between them. In germline, CDR1 is SGHTA, CDR2 FQGNSA. The CDR3 is made up of 16 amino acids. CDR3 DNA: TGTGCCAGCAGCGCGGACTCGGGTTCTGGCACAGATACGCAGTATTTT. It yields the protein CASSADSGSGTDTQYF.

For this clone: One junction end does not reproduce the germline sequence, and a read error may be involved. The chain links TRBV11-3 to TRBJ1-1; D is possibly TRBD1 (5 bases). The length of the CDR3 is 14 residues. From germline, CDR1 is SGHNT and CDR2 YENEEA. CDR3 in DNA: TGTGCCAGCAGATTAGGGGACCTTGGCACTGAAGCTTTCTTT. Amino acid sequence: CASRLGDLGTEAFF.

The V gene is TRBV19, the J gene TRBJ2-7; the D call may be TRBD1 or TRBD2 (5 bases each). Germline CDR1 reads LNHDA; CDR2 reads SQIVND (reference sequence). Trimming took off 10 bases at V and 5 bases at J, with 18 bases between the two ends. This CDR3 has 13 residues. CDR3 bases: TGTGCCATTTCGGGACGTTCGCTACACGAGCAGTACTTC. It codes for CAISGRSLHEQYF.

This chain joins TRBV10-3 and TRBJ2-1; perhaps D is TRBD1 or TRBD2 (6 bases each). V shed 3 bases and J shed 9 bases, with 21 bases lying between them. Per the germline V gene, CDR1 is ENHRY and CDR2 is SYGVKD. The CDR3 consists of 16 residues. The CDR3 here is CAISDLGGGPYGEQFF. The CDR3 DNA follows: TGTGCCATCAGTGATTTAGGAGGGGGACCCTATGGTGAGCAGTTCTTC.

This chain connects TRBV5-6 to TRBJ2-7, with 9 nucleotides matching TRBD1. Trimming removed 4 bases from V and 9 bases from J; junction bases left unmatched: 8. The CDR3 has 13 amino acids. The germline V gene has CDR1 SGHDT and CDR2 YYEEEE. CDR3 coding DNA: TGTGCCAGCAGCACCGCCCGACAGGGGGTGCAGTACTTC. It specifies CASSTARQGVQYF. Filled out from reference TRBV5-6 and TRBJ2-7, the complete variable domain reads DAGVTQSPTHLIKTRGQQVTLRCSPKSGHDTVSWYQQALGQGPQFIFQYYEEEERQRGNFPDRFSGHQFPNYSSELNVNALLLGDSALYLCASSTARQGVQYFGPGTRLTVT.

This clone appeared once. The chain employs TRBV19 and TRBJ1-2; D is perhaps TRBD1 (6 bases). The CDR3 is made up of 13 amino acids. Germline assignment: CDR1 LNHDA and CDR2 SQIVND (reference sequence). Trimming shortened V by 5 bases and J by 7 bases, and 14 bases separated the two germline ends. In DNA, the CDR3 is TGTGCCAGTAGTGTTCTCCAGGGGAGTGGCTACACCTTC. Its translation is CASSVLQGSGYTF. The full variable domain, its missing parts supplied by reference TRBV19 and TRBJ1-2, is DGGITQSPKYLFRKEGQNVTLSCEQNLNHDAMYWYRQDPGQGLRLIYYSQIVNDFQKGDIAEGYSVSREKKESFPLTVTSAQKNPTAFYLCASSVLQGSGYTFGSGTRLTVV.

V gene TRBV30 combines with J gene TRBJ2-5; 7 nucleotides match TRBD2. The germline gives CDR1 GTSNPN, CDR2 SVGIG (reference sequence). V shed 5 bases, J shed 7 bases, and the junction held 10 bases outside the gene matches. The CDR3 sequence is 13 residues long. The CDR3 spells CAWERGGPGTQYF. In DNA form, the CDR3 reads TGTGCCTGGGAGAGGGGAGGGCCGGGGACCCAGTACTTC.

The rearrangement uses TRBV12-5 and TRBJ2-3; 8 nucleotides align to TRBD1. CDR1 is LGHNT, CDR2 FRNRAP, per germline. The CDR3 length is 15 residues. V shed 0 bases, J shed 1 base, and the junction held 0 bases outside the gene matches. The CDR3 sequence: CASGLVDRGTDTQYF. CDR3 bases: TGTGCTAGTGGTTTGGTGGACAGGGGCACAGATACGCAGTATTTT.

This clone is a singleton in its sample. V is TRBV28 and J is TRBJ2-7; unclear D gene. V shed 4 bases and J shed 0 bases, with 22 bases lying between them. CDR1 is MDHEN and CDR2 is SYDVKM in the germline V gene. CDR3 size: 18 residues. Here the CDR3 DNA reads TGTGCCAGCAGTTACACTTGGCAGCTTCTGCAAAGCTCCTACGAGCAGTACTTC. It specifies CASSYTWQLLQSSYEQYF.

The chain employs TRBV20-1 and TRBJ2-3; D tentatively reads TRBD1 or TRBD2 (6 bases each). The CDR3 is 13 residues long. Germline lookup yields CDR1 DFQATT and CDR2 SNEGSKA (reference sequence). The germline V and J ends were trimmed by 3 bases and 2 bases, with 9 bases remaining between them. This CDR3 is CSASWGATDTQYF. As DNA, the CDR3 is TGCAGTGCTAGTTGGGGGGCCACAGATACGCAGTATTTT.

V usage is TRBV3-1 (or the pseudogene TRBV3-2) and J usage is TRBJ2-2, with no clear D. The CDR3 has 16 residues. Looked up from germline, CDR1 is LGHDT and CDR2 is YNNKEL (reference sequence). Trimming removed 0 bases at V and 0 bases at J, with 8 bases between. The CDR3 sequence: CASSQDPRANTGELFF. CDR3 DNA: TGTGCCAGCAGCCAAGATCCCCGGGCGAACACCGGGGAGCTGTTTTTT.

The rearrangement joins TRBV18 to TRBJ1-2; the match to TRBD1 covers 11 bases. This CDR3 is built from 15 residues. CDR1 is KGHSH and CDR2 is LQKENI in the germline V gene. Losses at the gene ends were 2 bases for V and 3 bases for J; bases not matched to a gene: 2. The CDR3 DNA reads as TGTGCCAGCTCACCAAGGACAGGGGGCGACTATGGCTACACCTTC. It translates to CASSPRTGGDYGYTF.

J is TRBJ2-7 and V is TRBV29-1; 8 bases are shared with TRBD1. CDR3 length: 13 amino acids. Germline CDR1 reads SQVTM; CDR2 reads ANQGSEA. V shed 6 bases and J 3 bases; nucleotides not matched to a gene: 7. The CDR3 DNA is TGCAGCGTAGAACCCGACAGGGGCTACGAGCAGTACTTC. Translation: CSVEPDRGYEQYF.

V is TRBV3-1 (or the pseudogene TRBV3-2) and J is TRBJ2-7; 8 positions match TRBD1. This CDR3 comprises 14 residues. Trimming took 3 bases from V and 7 from J; bases not matched to a gene: 8. Per the germline V gene, CDR1 is LGHDT and CDR2 is YNNKEL (reference sequence). The DNA of the CDR3 is TGTGCCAGCAGCCAGGGACAGGCAACGCGGGAGCAGTACTTC. Translation: CASSQGQATREQYF.

The V and J genes are TRBV5-1 and TRBJ1-2; 7 bases are a match to TRBD1. Unmatched junction bases numbered 6, after V lost 5 bases and J lost 5 bases. CDR3 size: 13 residues. CDR1 is SGHRS, CDR2 YFSETQ, per germline. CDR3 sequence: CASRAGQRYGYTF. The CDR3 DNA reads TGCGCCAGCAGAGCGGGACAGAGATATGGCTACACCTTC.

This chain links TRBV7-9 with TRBJ1-1, with a tentative D call TRBD1 (5 bases). CDR1 is SEHNR and CDR2 is FQNEAQ in the germline V gene (reference sequence). V was trimmed by 2 bases and J by 1 base, leaving 11 bases between them. This CDR3 is 15 amino acids long. CDR3 nucleotide sequence: TGTGCCAGCAGCTTACGGGGACGTAGGAACACTGAAGCTTTCTTT. Amino acid sequence: CASSLRGRRNTEAFF.

The chain combines TRBV27 with TRBJ2-7; TRBD1 might be the D (6 bases). V gave up 5 bases and J gave up 0 bases, with 11 bases separating them. The CDR3 has 14 residues. Germline V lookup: CDR1 MNHEY, CDR2 SMNVEV (reference sequence). In nucleotides, the CDR3 is TGTGCCAGCAGTATGAGGGGGACCTCCTACGAGCAGTACTTC. It translates to CASSMRGTSYEQYF.